This T cell receptor beta chain was identified during a study of beta chain features in type 1 diabetes. Whole-study findings and limits: TCRB CDR3 length was moderately but significantly reduced in all four CD4+ subsets of Type 1 diabetes patients. The naive, central memory and Treg TCRB repertoires of patients appeared to be more similar to one another than those of healthy donors. Because the template was cDNA, high-expressing cells might be over-represented.

This CDR3 comprises 16 residues. Germline V gives CDR1 SGHDT, CDR2 YYEEEE. After removal of 1 base from V and 5 bases from J, the junction contained 9 bases not matched to a gene. In total, each donor contributed a single heparinised blood draw that averaged around 110 mL. Expressed TCRB transcripts got sequenced, as all isolated RNA was reverse transcribed. Generated by immunoSEQ multiplex PCR, the TCRdb table keeps only in-frame clones and is missing some. The repertoire has 300,000 or so clones, 7% to 10% of them found once; the top ten carry approximately 1%. With respect to this clone: Its antigen remains unidentified.

This sequence was found in a man under 40 with type 1 diabetes. The sequenced sample consisted of central memory CD4+ T cells from blood. This rearrangement joins TRBV5-6 to TRBJ1-5; 7 bases are shared with TRBD1. The CDR3: CASSLRQTGRDQPQHF. CDR3 sequence (DNA): TGTGCCAGCAGCTTGCGACAGACAGGGAGGGATCAGCCCCAGCATTTT. Filled out from reference TRBV5-6 and TRBJ1-5, the complete variable domain reads DAGVTQSPTHLIKTRGQQVTLRCSPKSGHDTVSWYQQALGQGPQFIFQYYEEEERQRGNFPDRFSGHQFPNYSSELNVNALLLGDSALYLCASSLRQTGRDQPQHFGDGTRLSIL.